A selection of T cell receptor beta chains follows, all from one sample in a study of CD8 T cells in Susac syndrome. TCRdb re-derived calls from the immunoSEQ multiplex PCR reads in MiXCR, one entry per CDR3 protein. The repertoire includes about 73,000 distinct CDR3 sequences, approximately 94% of them detected once, and approximately 0.38% sits in the top ten. What was sequenced was CD8+ T cells from PBMCs. Receptors were obtained from a human donor with multiple sclerosis. Each CDR3 is given with its conserved first and last residue.

TRBV6-2/TRBV6-3	TRBJ2-1	CASSYAAGSYNEQFF
TRBV19	TRBJ2-2	CASQKHSNTGELFF
TRBV7-9	TRBJ2-2	CASSLGTSTGELFF
TRBV6-2/TRBV6-3	TRBJ1-2	CASSYGSSNTF
TRBV3-1	TRBJ2-1	CASSLDGGNNEQFF
TRBV7-9	TRBJ2-5	CASTNPLGRSEETQYF
TRBV13	TRBJ2-1	CASSSPGLAVNEQFF
TRBV11-2	TRBJ2-7	CASSLRAASHSYEQYF
TRBV11-1	TRBJ2-2	CASSDDRINTGELFF
TRBV7-2	TRBJ2-3	CASSLGPSWRRGSDTQYF
TRBV2	TRBJ1-2	CASSEARPGQIYGYTF
TRBV12-3/TRBV12-4	TRBJ1-6	CASSFPLSNSPLHF
TRBV7-9	TRBJ2-1	CASSLPGGLANEQFF
TRBV7-6	TRBJ1-5	CASSLDTGYNQPQHF
TRBV7-9	TRBJ2-7	CASSFMPGTGGDEQYF
TRBV5-1	TRBJ2-5	CASSLEDVRRATQYF
TRBV11-1	TRBJ2-1	CASSLELDSSYNEQFF
TRBV29-1	TRBJ2-1	CSVHLAGGYEQFF
TRBV19	TRBJ2-1	CASMGLAGTYNEQFF
TRBV28	TRBJ2-5	CASTPPRGTQYF
TRBV9	TRBJ1-1	CASSAGQLNTEAFF
TRBV29-1	TRBJ1-2	CSVEDSGTYGYTF
TRBV2	TRBJ2-2	CASIAAGPLAGELFF
TRBV7-9	TRBJ2-3	CASSFSRDRGSDTQYF
TRBV5-1	TRBJ1-4	CASSLGQGSTNEKLFF
TRBV6-1	TRBJ1-5	CASSVQGAYQPQHF